These 24 T cell receptor beta chains came from one sample sequenced in a study of cytomegalovirus exposure and HLA in healthy donors. PCR involved 60 Vbeta and 13 Jbeta primers. TCRdb's copy holds only in-frame clones and misses some; the assay was immunoSEQ multiplex PCR. There are about 89,000 clones in the sample; roughly three quarters occur only once, and less than 4.5% lies in the top ten. What was sequenced was PBMCs. The source is a man aged 30-40 years in good health and CMV-seronegative.

This clone has only a few counts. The genes are TRBV5-1 and TRBJ2-1, with 9 bases identical to TRBD1. Germline values: CDR1 SGHRS, CDR2 YFSETQ. V dropped 3 bases and J dropped 8; count of bases not matched to a gene: 6. The CDR3 loop spans 14 amino acids. The CDR3 DNA is TGCGCCAGCAGCTCGGGACAGGGTTTCGATGAGCAGTTCTTC. Its protein is CASSSGQGFDEQFF. The full variable domain, rest sourced from reference TRBV5-1 and TRBJ2-1, is KAGVTQTPRYLIKTRGQQVTLSCSPISGHRSVSWYQQTPGQGLQFLFEYFSETQRNKGNFPGRFSGRQFSNSRSEMNVSTLELGDSALYLCASSSGQGFDEQFFGPGTRLTVL.

This clone has more than one count but fewer than ten. The genes are TRBV7-9 and TRBJ2-5; maybe TRBD2 (5 bases). Trimming cost V 0 bases and J 5 bases, with 10 bases left between them. The CDR3 is made up of 14 amino acids. Germline V lookup: CDR1 SEHNR, CDR2 FQNEAQ (reference sequence). The CDR3, as DNA: TGTGCCAGCAGCTTAGCATCGGACTCGGAGACCCAGTACTTC. As protein: CASSLASDSETQYF.

The rearrangement links TRBV7-2 to TRBJ2-2, with TRBD1 identical over 11 bases. The V and J ends lost 6 bases and 4 bases, in that order; junction bases with no gene match: 7. In germline, CDR1 is SGHTA, CDR2 FQGNSA. The CDR3 length is 16 residues. This chain's CDR3 is CASRRTGGVFTGELFF. The CDR3 DNA sequence: TGTGCCAGCAGGCGGACAGGGGGCGTTTTCACCGGGGAGCTGTTTTTT.

This chain joins TRBV28 and TRBJ2-1; 7 bases are shared with TRBD2. The length of the CDR3 is 17 residues. With V trimmed by 5 bases and J by 6 bases, 16 bases remained unmatched. Germline lookup yields CDR1 MDHEN and CDR2 SYDVKM. The DNA of the CDR3 is TGTGCCAGCAGTGCCTCCGCTGCGGCGGGAGAGAGCAATGAGCAGTTCTTC. Encoded protein: CASSASAAAGESNEQFF. The variable domain in full, with the rest retrieved from reference TRBV28 and TRBJ2-1, is DVKVTQSSRYLVKRTGEKVFLECVQDMDHENMFWYRQDPGLGLRLIYFSYDVKMKEKGDIPEGYSVSREKKERFSLILESASTNQTSMYLCASSASAAAGESNEQFFGPGTRLTVL.

The chain links TRBV19 to TRBJ1-1, with a weak D call TRBD1 (5 bases). Germline CDR1 reads LNHDA; CDR2 reads SQIVND (reference sequence). The CDR3 is 13 amino acids. V lost 5 bases, J lost 7 bases, and 14 bases lay in between. The CDR3 DNA follows: TGTGCCAGTAGTCCAGGGTTCGGTCTTGAAGCTTTCTTT. Translated: CASSPGFGLEAFF.

The rearrangement uses TRBV5-4 and TRBJ2-2; 9 bases are a match to TRBD2. V dropped 0 bases and J dropped 0; count of bases not matched to a gene: 9. CDR1 is SGHNT, CDR2 YYREEE, per germline (reference sequence). CDR3 length: 19 amino acids. This CDR3 is CASSLVSGRPITNTGELFF. The CDR3 DNA reads TGTGCCAGCAGCTTGGTTAGCGGGAGACCTATTACGAACACCGGGGAGCTGTTTTTT.

CDR3 sequence (DNA): TGTGCCAGCAGTTACTCGTTGAGGGACAGGGGTCGTGAAGCTTTCTTT. Protein sequence: CASSYSLRDRGREAFF. The rearrangement joins TRBV6-5 to TRBJ1-1; 10 bases are a match to TRBD1. The V segment lost 0 bases and the J segment 7 bases; nucleotides outside the gene matches: 8. In germline, CDR1 is MNHEY, CDR2 SVGAGI. This CDR3 contains 16 residues.

This clone has just a few counts. CDR3 in amino acids: CASSSPHREEHYEQYF. The CDR3 DNA follows: TGTGCCAGCAGCTCTCCCCATCGGGAGGAACACTACGAGCAGTACTTC. This sequence joins TRBV11-2 and TRBJ2-7; TRBD2 aligns across 7 bases. Germline CDR1 and CDR2: SGHAT and FQNNGV. CDR3 size: 16 residues. Losses at the gene ends were 4 bases for V and 3 bases for J; bases not matched to a gene: 12.

This clone appeared once. The chain is built from TRBV5-1 and TRBJ2-1; D possibly corresponds to TRBD2 (6 bases). Per the germline V gene, CDR1 is SGHRS and CDR2 is YFSETQ. The V end was cut by 0 bases, the J end by 2 bases, with 15 bases between. The length of the CDR3 is 17 residues. Written as DNA, the CDR3 is TGCGCCAGCAGCTTGGGGGCGGGGTCAGGGACCTACAATGAGCAGTTCTTC. This translates into CASSLGAGSGTYNEQFF.

A single count supports this clone. This chain connects TRBV30 to TRBJ1-6, with 12 bases aligning to TRBD1. The CDR3 extends over 17 amino acids. V was clipped by 5 bases and J by 6 bases; unmatched bases: 11. Germline assignment: CDR1 GTSNPN and CDR2 SVGIG (reference sequence). CDR3 nucleotides: TGTGCCTGGGACCACCCGGGACAGGGGGCGTTTAATTCACCCCTCCACTTT. Protein: CAWDHPGQGAFNSPLHF. Full variable domain (missing parts from reference TRBV30 and TRBJ1-6): SQTIHQWPATLVQPVGSPLSLECTVEGTSNPNLYWYRQAAGRGLQLLFYSVGIGQISSEVPQNLSASRPQDRQFILSSKKLLLSDSGFYLCAWDHPGQGAFNSPLHFGNGTRLTVT.

The chain couples TRBV9 to TRBJ2-1; TRBD2 matches 13 bases. Germline CDR1 SGDLS, CDR2 YYNGEE. The CDR3 extends over 15 amino acids. V was clipped by 4 bases and J by 6 bases; unmatched bases: 4. In DNA form, the CDR3 reads TGTGCCAGCAGCAAGGGACTAGCGGGACCCAATGAGCAGTTCTTC. Its translation: CASSKGLAGPNEQFF.

The chain joins TRBV4-3 to TRBJ2-2; tentative D call: TRBD2 (5 bases). Trimming removed 2 bases at V and 1 base at J, with 8 bases between. Germline loops: CDR1 LGHNA, CDR2 YSLEER. This CDR3 has 15 residues. CDR3 nucleotides: TGCGCCAGCAGCCAACGGACTGAGAACACCGGGGAGCTGTTTTTT. It encodes CASSQRTENTGELFF.

CDR3 sequence (DNA): TGTGCCAGCGGAGTCAGTCGGAACACCATATATTTT. It specifies CASGVSRNTIYF. The chain recombines TRBV28 with TRBJ1-3; D is ambiguous. This CDR3 is 12 amino acids long. Germline V gene data show CDR1 as MDHEN and CDR2 as SYDVKM. V was shortened by 8 bases and J by 7 bases, with 12 bases between the two germline ends.

V gene TRBV11-1 combines with J gene TRBJ2-2; 8 bases are a match to TRBD1. CDR1 and CDR2 from the germline V gene are SGHAT and FQDESV (reference sequence). The CDR3 is 16 amino acids. The ends lost 5 bases at V and 6 bases at J; junction bases unmatched: 11. The chain's CDR3 is CASSRTGPSWAGELFF. The DNA for the CDR3 is TGTGCCAGCAGCCGGACAGGGCCTTCTTGGGCCGGGGAGCTGTTTTTT.

The CDR3 coding sequence is TGTGCCAGCACCGGGCTAGCGGGTTACAATGAGCAGTTCTTC. Translated: CASTGLAGYNEQFF. This sequence joins TRBV9 and TRBJ2-1; 8 bases map to TRBD2. V gave up 6 bases and J gave up 4 bases; unmatched junction bases: 6. This CDR3 contains 14 residues. Germline CDR1 reads SGDLS; CDR2 reads YYNGEE.

The V gene is TRBV7-9, the J gene TRBJ2-1; tentatively, D is TRBD2 (6 bases). The ends were cut back, 5 bases at V and 0 bases at J, with 8 bases in the middle. The CDR3 is made up of 14 amino acids. Germline values: CDR1 SEHNR, CDR2 FQNEAQ (reference sequence). The CDR3 sequence: CASSGTYSYNEQFF. The CDR3 DNA reads TGTGCCAGCAGCGGGACTTACTCCTACAATGAGCAGTTCTTC.

This sequence joins TRBV28 and TRBJ2-4, with 7 bases aligning to TRBD1. Germline CDR1 MDHEN, CDR2 SYDVKM. V dropped 5 bases and J dropped 9; count of bases not matched to a gene: 10. CDR3 length: 14 amino acids. CDR3 amino acids: CASSPGQVLGIQYF. In DNA form, the CDR3 reads TGTGCCAGCAGTCCCGGACAGGTCCTCGGCATTCAGTACTTC.

The V and J genes are TRBV11-2 and TRBJ2-7; 13 nucleotides align to TRBD2. The CDR3 consists of 16 residues. Germline lookup yields CDR1 SGHAT and CDR2 FQNNGV. V lost 5 bases and J lost 0; bases outside the gene matches: 4. CDR3 coding DNA: TGTGCCAGCAGCGACCGGACTAGCGGGGGCTCCTACGAGCAGTACTTC. Translated, it gives CASSDRTSGGSYEQYF. Combining the CDR3 with reference TRBV11-2 and TRBJ2-7 gives the whole variable domain EAGVAQSPRYKIIEKRQSVAFWCNPISGHATLYWYQQILGQGPKLLIQFQNNGVVDDSQLPKDRFSAERLKGVDSTLKIQPAKLEDSAVYLCASSDRTSGGSYEQYFGPGTRLTVT.

This chain connects TRBV5-4 to TRBJ1-1; 7 nucleotides agree with TRBD1. The CDR3 totals 15 residues. J was trimmed by 5 bases and V by 0 bases; bases with no gene match: 7. CDR1 and CDR2 from the germline V gene are SGHNT and YYREEE (reference sequence). The CDR3 DNA reads as TGTGCCAGCAGCTTGGCCGGGACAGTTGTGACTGAAGCTTTCTTT. Encoded protein: CASSLAGTVVTEAFF. The whole variable domain, remainder taken from reference TRBV5-4 and TRBJ1-1, is ETGVTQSPTHLIKTRGQQVTLRCSSQSGHNTVSWYQQALGQGPQFIFQYYREEENGRGNFPPRFSGLQFPNYSSELNVNALELDDSALYLCASSLAGTVVTEAFFGQGTRLTVV.

V and J are TRBV4-1 and TRBJ2-1, with D possibly being TRBD2 (6 bases). V lost 0 bases and J lost 0, with 15 bases in between. The germline V gene encodes CDR1 MGHRA and CDR2 YSYEKL. The CDR3 contains 18 residues. DNA of the CDR3: TGCGCCAGCAGCCAAGATGGGGATAGCGGAAGCTCCTACAATGAGCAGTTCTTC. Translated: CASSQDGDSGSSYNEQFF.

This rearrangement joins TRBV2 to TRBJ1-1; the match to TRBD1 covers 8 bases. V was clipped by 8 bases and J by 7 bases; unmatched bases: 9. This CDR3 spans 13 amino acids. CDR1 is SNHLY, CDR2 FYNNEI, per germline. This CDR3 reads CASRATGQVEAFF. CDR3 DNA: TGTGCCAGCCGGGCAACGGGACAGGTTGAAGCTTTCTTT.

This chain joins TRBV28 and TRBJ1-6; possibly TRBD1 for D (6 bases). The ends were cut back, 3 bases at V and 10 bases at J, with 19 bases in the middle. The length of the CDR3 is 16 residues. Looked up from germline, CDR1 is MDHEN and CDR2 is SYDVKM. In DNA form, the CDR3 reads TGTGCCAGCAGTTTGCAGGGGTCCGCTTCCGGCTCACCCCTCCACTTT. This gives the protein CASSLQGSASGSPLHF.

The J gene is TRBJ1-3, the V gene TRBV5-6; D is uncertain. The CDR3 is 16 amino acids. V was pared by 0 bases and J by 2 bases, with 12 bases between. Germline V gene sequence: CDR1 SGHDT, CDR2 YYEEEE. The CDR3 sequence is CASSLGGSIAGNTIYF. The CDR3 DNA is TGTGCCAGCAGCTTGGGCGGGTCTATCGCTGGAAACACCATATATTTT.

This clone was observed a few times. The rearrangement uses TRBV11-2 and TRBJ2-1; unclear D gene. The germline V and J ends were trimmed by 5 bases and 9 bases, with 23 bases remaining between them. This CDR3 is built from 16 residues. Germline V CDR1 and CDR2: SGHAT, FQNNGV. The CDR3 is CASSPISRYGFAEQFF. The CDR3 DNA reads as TGTGCCAGCAGCCCCATCTCAAGGTACGGGTTTGCTGAGCAGTTCTTC. Filled out from reference TRBV11-2 and TRBJ2-1, the complete variable domain reads EAGVAQSPRYKIIEKRQSVAFWCNPISGHATLYWYQQILGQGPKLLIQFQNNGVVDDSQLPKDRFSAERLKGVDSTLKIQPAKLEDSAVYLCASSPISRYGFAEQFFGPGTRLTVL.